Sequencing of this T cell receptor beta chain was carried out in a study of T cells in Graves' hyperthyroidism and ophthalmopathy. Points from the study as a whole: Ophthalmopathy was predicted by the model a median of approximately 6.6 months ahead of onset. Blood samples included most of the expanded thyroid clonotypes exceeding 0.001.

This clonotype was found a few times. Its antigen is unidentified. Germline V gene sequence: CDR1 SGHTS, CDR2 YDEGEE. This CDR3 is built from 13 residues. The ends lost 7 bases at V and 3 bases at J; junction bases unmatched: 5. Regions amplified from RNA transcripts were the TCR beta CDR3 regions. Primed by the HTBI set, a first-round RT-PCR was run on the TCR CDR3. From the multiplex PCR reads, TCRdb called clonotypes with MiXCR, one entry per CDR3 protein. The profile covers about 530,000 distinct CDR3 sequences, with approximately 17% appearing a single time and 17% taken by the ten largest. The study excluded patients with uncontrolled infection, other autoimmune disease, pregnancy or lactation.

Sequenced input: blood. The sequence was collected from a woman aged 18-30 years with Graves' ophthalmopathy. The gene calls are TRBV5-8 and TRBJ1-2; 8 bases map to TRBD1. The CDR3 is CASGQTGDYGYTF. Here the CDR3 DNA reads TGTGCCAGCGGCCAGACAGGGGACTATGGCTACACCTTC.